The 27 T cell receptor beta chains below were found in one sample sequenced in a study of PD-L1 blockade in urothelial cancer. Data came from immunoSEQ multiplex PCR; TCRdb stores just in-frame clones and leaves some out. The table shows 40,000 to 55,000 clones, with under 90% occurring only once. Material: PBMCs, obtained around atezolizumab (anti-PD-L1) treatment. The receptors derive from a man aged 40-49 years with urothelial cancer.

The chain is built from TRBV7-3 and TRBJ2-7; 7 positions match TRBD1. V lost 2 bases, J lost 6 bases, and 4 bases stayed unmatched. The CDR3 consists of 13 residues. Germline CDR1 reads SGHTA; CDR2 reads FQGTGA. CDR3 sequence: CASSLGPGGEQYF. The CDR3 nucleotides are TGTGCCAGCAGCTTAGGACCAGGGGGCGAGCAGTACTTC.

For the CDR3, the DNA is TGCGCCAGCAGCGTTACTAGCGGGAGTGGAGAGACCCAGTACTTC. Its translation is CASSVTSGSGETQYF. The chain uses TRBV5-1 and TRBJ2-5, with 11 nucleotides matching TRBD2. With 4 bases clipped from V and 4 bases from J, the junction kept 6 bases outside the gene matches. Germline CDR1 reads SGHRS; CDR2 reads YFSETQ. The CDR3 has 15 amino acids.

The table lists this clone with many counts. This chain joins TRBV4-1 and TRBJ1-1; 8 bases line up with TRBD1. The CDR3 runs 16 residues. Germline V gives CDR1 MGHRA, CDR2 YSYEKL. J gave up 9 bases and V 3 bases, and 15 bases lay outside the gene matches. Here the CDR3 reads CASSHSTTRGPAKAFF. The CDR3 nucleotides read TGCGCCAGCAGCCATTCGACTACCAGGGGGCCGGCCAAAGCTTTCTTT.

The rearrangement uses TRBV11-2 and TRBJ1-4, with no clear D. CDR1 and CDR2 (germline): SGHAT, FQNNGV. The CDR3 is made up of 16 amino acids. V was cut by 3 bases and J by 11 bases, with 22 bases left in between. The CDR3 here is CASSFFAAAAMRKLFF. The CDR3 nucleotides are TGTGCCAGCAGCTTTTTCGCGGCAGCGGCGATGCGGAAACTGTTTTTT. Complete variable domain (other parts from reference TRBV11-2 and TRBJ1-4): EAGVAQSPRYKIIEKRQSVAFWCNPISGHATLYWYQQILGQGPKLLIQFQNNGVVDDSQLPKDRFSAERLKGVDSTLKIQPAKLEDSAVYLCASSFFAAAAMRKLFFGSGTQLSVL.

CDR3 DNA: TGCGCCAGCAGCCCAATCGACAGTGAGAGATACGAGCAGTACTTC. Translated, it gives CASSPIDSERYEQYF. The J gene is TRBJ2-7, the V gene TRBV5-1; D is possibly TRBD1 (5 bases). Germline-derived CDR1 and CDR2 are SGHRS and YFSETQ. The CDR3 contains 15 residues. V lost 4 bases and J 4 bases, leaving 18 bases between the germline ends.

Comments on this clone: This same CDR3 is encoded by further DNA sequences in the sample. V and J are TRBV29-1 and TRBJ2-7, with TRBD1 as a possible D gene (6 bases). The CDR3 length is 12 residues. Germline CDR1 reads SQVTM; CDR2 reads ANQGSEA. Trimming removed 7 bases from V and 4 bases from J, with 14 bases in between. DNA of the CDR3: TGCAGCGGCGCTGGCGACAGGTACGAGCAGTACTTC. Its translation is CSGAGDRYEQYF.

The rearrangement uses TRBV27 and TRBJ1-2; no firm D call. The CDR3 runs to 14 residues. The V and J ends lost 2 bases and 2 bases respectively, with 9 bases between them. Germline CDR1 and CDR2: MNHEY and SMNVEV (reference sequence). The CDR3 sequence is CASSLQSRNYGYTF. CDR3 DNA: TGTGCCAGCAGTTTACAATCCCGGAACTATGGCTACACCTTC.

This chain links TRBV27 with TRBJ2-2, with 8 bases fitting TRBD2. The V gene end was trimmed by 6 bases and the J gene end by 4 bases; junction bases not matched to a gene: 10. Per the germline V gene, CDR1 is MNHEY and CDR2 is SMNVEV (reference sequence). The CDR3 is 16 amino acids. The CDR3 loop reads CASSPQAGDSTGELFF. CDR3 DNA: TGTGCCAGCAGCCCCCAAGCGGGAGATAGCACCGGGGAGCTGTTTTTT.

The V and J genes are TRBV6-5 and TRBJ1-1, with D perhaps TRBD1 (5 bases). The V and J ends lost 6 bases and 11 bases respectively, with 10 bases between them. The germline CDR1 and CDR2 sequences are MNHEY and SVGAGI. The CDR3 has 10 amino acids. CDR3 DNA: TGTGCCAGCAGCCAGGGTGTCGCTTTCTTT. Its translation: CASSQGVAFF.

V and J are TRBV7-8 and TRBJ2-1; 7 bases agree with TRBD2. V was pared by 0 bases and J by 14 bases, with 13 bases of the junction left unmatched. The length of the CDR3 is 15 residues. Germline V gene sequence: CDR1 SGHVS, CDR2 FQNEAQ. The CDR3 DNA is TGTGCCAGCAGCTTAGCGGCGGTATGGCGGGAGAGTAAGTTCTTC. Its protein is CASSLAAVWRESKFF.

The chain combines TRBV2 with TRBJ2-1, with D unclear. The CDR3 is 12 residues long. V lost 10 bases and J 6 bases, leaving 13 bases between the germline ends. Germline V gene sequence: CDR1 SNHLY, CDR2 FYNNEI. The chain's CDR3 is CATEDYGNEQFF. The CDR3 DNA reads as TGTGCCACAGAGGATTATGGCAATGAGCAGTTCTTC.

This chain uses TRBV4-2 with TRBJ2-3, with a possible D match to TRBD2 (6 bases). Germline V gives CDR1 LGHNA, CDR2 YNFKEQ. The CDR3 totals 18 residues. Trimming cost V 6 bases and J 1 base, with 23 bases left between them. CDR3 nucleotide sequence: TGTGCCAGCAGTCCAAGATTAGTAACTAGCTCGGGCACAGATACGCAGTATTTT. Translating it yields CASSPRLVTSSGTDTQYF.

The CDR3 sequence: CASSLIALDRGGYTF. In nucleotides, the CDR3 is TGTGCCAGCAGCCTTATCGCACTGGACAGGGGCGGCTACACCTTC. The chain links TRBV28 to TRBJ1-2; 9 bases fit TRBD1. There are 15 residues in the CDR3. After removal of 6 bases from V and 8 bases from J, the junction contained 13 bases not matched to a gene. Germline assignment: CDR1 MDHEN and CDR2 SYDVKM.

The chain recombines TRBV7-3 with TRBJ2-3; D not certain. From germline, CDR1 is SGHTA and CDR2 FQGTGA. Trimming pared 1 base from V and 2 bases from J, leaving 7 bases between. This CDR3 spans 14 amino acids. The CDR3 sequence is CASSLKQPTDTQYF. The CDR3 coding sequence is TGTGCCAGCAGCTTAAAACAGCCCACAGATACGCAGTATTTT.

The rearrangement links TRBV7-9 to TRBJ1-4; D is unclear. The V end lost 1 base, the J end lost 5 bases, and 17 bases lay between the germline ends. CDR3 length: 17 amino acids. Germline V gene lookup returns CDR1 SEHNR and CDR2 FQNEAQ (reference sequence). For the CDR3, the DNA is TGTGCCAGCAGCTTAGACCGGGTAGGACTGAGGAATGAAAAACTGTTTTTT. Its translation is CASSLDRVGLRNEKLFF.

The CDR3 DNA sequence: TGCAGCGTTGGGGGAAAGGGGGGGGGCGGCTATGGCTACACCTTC. This encodes CSVGGKGGGGYGYTF. The rearrangement uses TRBV29-1 and TRBJ1-2; a possible D gene is TRBD1 (6 bases). Trimming cost V 4 bases and J 4 bases, with 19 bases left between them. This CDR3 is 15 amino acids long. The germline V gene has CDR1 SQVTM and CDR2 ANQGSEA. The complete variable domain, with remaining parts taken from reference TRBV29-1 and TRBJ1-2, reads SAVISQKPSRDICQRGTSLTIQCQVDSQVTMMFWYRQQPGQSLTLIATANQGSEATYESGFVIDKFPISRPNLTFSTLTVSNMSPEDSSIYLCSVGGKGGGGYGYTFGSGTRLTVV.

The V and J genes are TRBV4-3 and TRBJ2-5; 7 positions match TRBD1. The CDR3 totals 16 residues. V shed 3 bases, J shed 1 base, and the junction held 8 bases outside the gene matches. From germline, CDR1 is LGHNA and CDR2 YSLEER. The DNA for the CDR3 is TGCGCCAGCAGCCACGGACAGGAGACCCGCCAAGAGACCCAGTACTTC. As protein: CASSHGQETRQETQYF.

The table lists this clone with a count of one. The chain joins TRBV18 to TRBJ2-1; 14 bases fit TRBD2. Unmatched junction bases numbered 7, after V lost 3 bases and J lost 0 bases. This CDR3 has 19 residues. Germline V gene sequence: CDR1 KGHSH, CDR2 LQKENI. The CDR3 is CASSPTSGRAPSSYNEQFF. The CDR3 nucleotides read TGTGCCAGCTCACCGACTAGCGGGAGGGCCCCGAGCTCCTACAATGAGCAGTTCTTC.

The chain couples TRBV15 to TRBJ2-7, with D unresolved. Germline V gives CDR1 LNHNV, CDR2 YYDKDF (reference sequence). Trimming took off 1 base at V and 1 base at J, with 8 bases between the two ends. CDR3 length equals 14 residues. The CDR3 region has the DNA TGTGCCACCAGCAGAGGTCCCGCGTCCTACGAGCAGTACTTC. It is translated as CATSRGPASYEQYF.

The CDR3 region is CASSQRTSGAYNEQFF. In DNA form, the CDR3 reads TGTGCCAGCAGCCAACGGACTAGCGGGGCCTACAATGAGCAGTTCTTC. The chain links TRBV4-2 to TRBJ2-1; 12 bases line up with TRBD2. Germline loops: CDR1 LGHNA, CDR2 YNFKEQ. This CDR3 is 16 amino acids long. Unmatched junction bases numbered 1, after V lost 2 bases and J lost 2 bases.

The gene calls are TRBV30 and TRBJ2-1; TRBD2 is a possible D gene (5 bases). The CDR3 loop spans 17 amino acids. Germline loops: CDR1 GTSNPN, CDR2 SVGIG (reference sequence). V was pared by 2 bases and J by 8 bases, with 25 bases between. This CDR3 is CAWSRRTGRENVHEQFF. CDR3 coding DNA: TGTGCCTGGAGTCGACGAACGGGGAGAGAAAATGTCCATGAGCAGTTCTTC.

This clone is medium-sized. The rearrangement links TRBV29-1 to TRBJ1-1, with D possibly being TRBD1 (5 bases). CDR3 length equals 11 residues. Germline loops: CDR1 SQVTM, CDR2 ANQGSEA. The germline V and J ends were trimmed by 2 bases and 6 bases, with 7 bases remaining between them. The CDR3 sequence: CSVEWGAEAFF. Here the CDR3 DNA reads TGCAGCGTTGAATGGGGCGCTGAAGCTTTCTTT.

This chain links TRBV28 with TRBJ2-7; 9 nucleotides agree with TRBD1. Germline CDR1 reads MDHEN; CDR2 reads SYDVKM. The CDR3 loop spans 15 amino acids. The ends lost 3 bases at V and 3 bases at J; junction bases unmatched: 6. The CDR3 DNA reads as TGTGCCAGCAGTTTGCCCGGGACAGGGAGCTACGAGCAGTACTTC. Its protein is CASSLPGTGSYEQYF.

Remarks on this clone: Other DNA sequences in this specimen translate into the identical CDR3. The V call is TRBV6-1, the J call TRBJ2-7; D remains ambiguous. The CDR3 spans 12 residues. Trimming removed 1 base at V and 4 bases at J, with 5 bases between. The germline gives CDR1 MNHNS, CDR2 SASEGT. CDR3 residues: CASSEGAYEQYF. The CDR3 DNA reads TGTGCCAGCAGTGAAGGGGCGTACGAGCAGTACTTC.

This chain links TRBV19 with TRBJ2-7; TRBD1 might be the D (6 bases). Germline V lookup: CDR1 LNHDA, CDR2 SQIVND (reference sequence). The CDR3 covers 14 residues. V was shortened by 5 bases and J by 5 bases, with 16 bases between the two germline ends. The CDR3 DNA reads TGTGCCAGTAGTCCTGGGGGCGCGCTCAACGAGCAGTACTTC. The encoded protein is CASSPGGALNEQYF.

CDR3 amino acids: CASSGGLQNNEQFF. For the CDR3, the DNA is TGTGCCAGCAGCGGGGGACTGCAGAACAATGAGCAGTTCTTC. This chain links TRBV7-2 with TRBJ2-1, with a tentative D call TRBD2 (6 bases). This CDR3 has 14 residues. CDR1 and CDR2 (germline): SGHTA, FQGNSA. V lost 5 bases, J lost 5 bases, and 13 bases lay in between.

The V and J genes are TRBV18 and TRBJ2-7, with D perhaps matching TRBD2 (5 bases). Germline CDR1 KGHSH, CDR2 LQKENI. V lost 3 bases, J lost 6 bases, and 21 bases lay in between. The CDR3 loop spans 16 amino acids. The chain's CDR3 is CASSPLEEKLGTEQYF. CDR3 bases: TGTGCCAGCTCACCGTTGGAGGAGAAGCTAGGAACCGAGCAGTACTTC. The whole variable domain, remainder taken from reference TRBV18 and TRBJ2-7, is NAGVMQNPRHLVRRRGQEARLRCSPMKGHSHVYWYRQLPEEGLKFMVYLQKENIIDESGMPKERFSAEFPKEGPSILRIQQVVRGDSAAYFCASSPLEEKLGTEQYFGPGTRLTVT.